These 25 T cell receptor beta chains were all obtained from the same sample, sequenced in a study of blood T cell repertoires in COVID-19. Measured with immunoSEQ multiplex PCR; TCRdb has only the in-frame clones, and not every one. Counted here are more than 300,000 clones, approximately 92% occurring once; the ten biggest clones make up around a sixth. What was sequenced was PBMCs or T cells enriched from blood (not recorded which). The receptors shown here come from a young woman who had recovered from COVID-19.

V gene TRBV18 combines with J gene TRBJ2-7, with D perhaps matching TRBD2 (5 bases). V lost 6 bases and J lost 3, with 15 bases in between. This CDR3 has 14 residues. CDR1 KGHSH and CDR2 LQKENI come from the germline V gene. The CDR3 nucleotides read TGTGCCAGCTCGGGAGACGGAAACTACTACGAGCAGTACTTC. Protein: CASSGDGNYYEQYF.

The rearrangement joins TRBV7-3 to TRBJ1-5; no definite D call. The CDR3 has 14 residues. Germline V gene lookup returns CDR1 SGHTA and CDR2 FQGTGA. V lost 5 bases and J 9 bases, leaving 17 bases between the germline ends. The CDR3 DNA is TGTGCCAGCAGCCAAACGACCGGCCCGGGGCCCCAGCATTTT. It is translated as CASSQTTGPGPQHF.

J is TRBJ1-1 and V is TRBV29-1; weak D call: TRBD1 (5 bases). CDR1 is SQVTM, CDR2 ANQGSEA, per germline. The CDR3 length is 13 residues. V was pared by 6 bases and J by 0 bases, with 11 bases between. This CDR3 reads CSVRVAMNTEAFF. CDR3 DNA: TGCAGCGTCAGGGTGGCGATGAACACTGAAGCTTTCTTT.

The V gene is TRBV5-1, the J gene TRBJ2-3, with 8 nucleotides matching TRBD2. CDR3 size: 17 residues. V gave up 4 bases and J gave up 0 bases; unmatched junction bases: 10. Germline-derived CDR1 and CDR2 are SGHRS and YFSETQ. This CDR3 is CASSDATSGASTDTQYF. In nucleotides, the CDR3 is TGCGCCAGCAGCGACGCTACTAGCGGAGCTAGCACAGATACGCAGTATTTT. Complete variable domain (other parts from reference TRBV5-1 and TRBJ2-3): KAGVTQTPRYLIKTRGQQVTLSCSPISGHRSVSWYQQTPGQGLQFLFEYFSETQRNKGNFPGRFSGRQFSNSRSEMNVSTLELGDSALYLCASSDATSGASTDTQYFGPGTRLTVL.

V gene TRBV7-2 combines with J gene TRBJ2-7, with unresolved D. Trimming cost V 5 bases and J 3 bases, with 11 bases left between them. Germline CDR1 SGHTA, CDR2 FQGNSA. The CDR3 length is 13 residues. The CDR3 spells CASSGPPRYEQYF. In nucleotides, the CDR3 is TGTGCCAGCAGCGGGCCCCCACGCTACGAGCAGTACTTC.

The chain uses TRBV7-9 and TRBJ2-7, with 7 bases that match TRBD2. Germline CDR1 SEHNR, CDR2 FQNEAQ (reference sequence). J lost 3 bases, V lost 5 bases, and 10 bases had no gene match. The CDR3 spans 15 residues. CDR3 protein: CASSTGAGRDYEQYF. DNA of the CDR3: TGTGCCAGCAGCACCGGAGCGGGACGTGACTACGAGCAGTACTTC.

This clone has only a few counts. V gene TRBV28 combines with J gene TRBJ1-3; possible D gene TRBD1, 5 bases. Germline CDR1 and CDR2: MDHEN and SYDVKM. V was clipped by 6 bases and J by 0 bases, with 9 bases between them. The CDR3 sequence is 14 residues long. The CDR3 coding sequence is TGTGCCAGCAGACAGGCTCCCTCTGGAAACACCATATATTTT. This encodes CASRQAPSGNTIYF.

The V gene is TRBV28, the J gene TRBJ2-7; 12 bases align to TRBD1. Trimming took 3 bases from V and 3 from J; bases not matched to a gene: 3. This CDR3 is built from 15 residues. Germline values: CDR1 MDHEN, CDR2 SYDVKM. The CDR3 sequence is CASSFGTGGHYEQYF. In nucleotides, the CDR3 is TGTGCCAGCAGTTTTGGGACAGGGGGCCACTACGAGCAGTACTTC.

This chain connects TRBV15 to TRBJ2-5; TRBD2 aligns across 14 bases. V shed 3 bases and J 5 bases; nucleotides not matched to a gene: 11. Germline V gives CDR1 LNHNV, CDR2 YYDKDF (reference sequence). The length of the CDR3 is 18 residues. CDR3 nucleotide sequence: TGTGCCACCAGCAGCGAGACTAGCGGGAGGGCCAGTTGGGAGACCCAGTACTTC. Protein: CATSSETSGRASWETQYF.

This chain joins TRBV28 and TRBJ1-1; D unresolved. CDR1 MDHEN and CDR2 SYDVKM come from the germline V gene. The CDR3 covers 14 residues. Trimming left V 3 bases short and J 11 bases short, with 19 bases between. CDR3 in DNA: TGTGCCAGCAGTTTCCTCTTCCCTAACCGAGGGGCTTTCTTT. Protein product: CASSFLFPNRGAFF.

The CDR3: CATSTGSSTGELFF. The CDR3 bases are TGTGCCACCAGCACCGGGTCTAGCACCGGGGAGCTGTTTTTT. The J gene is TRBJ2-2, the V gene TRBV15; D is ambiguous. Germline lookup yields CDR1 LNHNV and CDR2 YYDKDF (reference sequence). Trimming pared 4 bases from V and 4 bases from J, leaving 10 bases between. The CDR3 loop spans 14 amino acids. The full variable domain, its missing parts supplied by reference TRBV15 and TRBJ2-2, is DAMVIQNPRYQVTQFGKPVTLSCSQTLNHNVMYWYQQKSSQAPKLLFHYYDKDFNNEADTPDNFQSRRPNTSFCFLDIRSPGLGDTAMYLCATSTGSSTGELFFGEGSRLTVL.

This clone has only a few counts. The chain recombines TRBV11-3 with TRBJ2-1, with D unresolved. The V gene lost 4 bases and the J gene lost 8 bases, with 12 bases spanning the gap. The CDR3 totals 13 residues. Germline V gene lookup returns CDR1 SGHNT and CDR2 YENEEA. The CDR3, as DNA: TGTGCCAGCAGCTCCCCGCGGCGGCATGAGCAGTTCTTC. Translating it yields CASSSPRRHEQFF. Filled out from reference TRBV11-3 and TRBJ2-1, the complete variable domain reads EAGVVQSPRYKIIEKKQPVAFWCNPISGHNTLYWYLQNLGQGPELLIRYENEEAVDDSQLPKDRFSAERLKGVDSTLKIQPAELGDSAVYLCASSSPRRHEQFFGPGTRLTVL.

This clone was observed a single time. This chain connects TRBV7-2 to TRBJ1-6; 7 nucleotides agree with TRBD1. From germline, CDR1 is SGHTA and CDR2 FQGNSA. J gave up 8 bases and V 3 bases, and 10 bases lay outside the gene matches. This CDR3 is 16 amino acids long. The DNA for the CDR3 is TGTGCCAGCAGCTTTGGCAAGACAGGGACGTATTCACCCCTCCACTTT. It specifies CASSFGKTGTYSPLHF. The full variable domain, its missing parts supplied by reference TRBV7-2 and TRBJ1-6, is GAGVSQSPSNKVTEKGKDVELRCDPISGHTALYWYRQSLGQGLEFLIYFQGNSAPDKSGLPSDRFSAERTGGSVSTLTIQRTQQEDSAVYLCASSFGKTGTYSPLHFGNGTRLTVT.

The chain carries TRBV7-2 and TRBJ2-1; D is perhaps TRBD2 (7 bases). Germline CDR1 is SGHTA and CDR2 is FQGNSA. CDR3 length equals 14 residues. Deletions cut 2 bases from V and 9 bases from J, with 14 bases between. The CDR3 bases are TGTGCCAGCAGCTTAAAACAGGGAGGGAGTGAGCAGTTCTTC. This gives the protein CASSLKQGGSEQFF.

The chain uses TRBV7-6 and TRBJ2-3, with 14 bases that match TRBD2. The CDR3 extends over 21 amino acids. V lost 4 bases to trimming and J lost 0 bases; unmatched junction nucleotides: 15. In germline, CDR1 is SGHVS, CDR2 FNYEAQ. CDR3 residues: CASSSNLSTGTSGRSTDTQYF. CDR3 DNA: TGTGCCAGCAGCTCGAACCTGAGCACCGGGACTAGCGGGAGAAGCACAGATACGCAGTATTTT.

This chain links TRBV5-4 with TRBJ2-5, with TRBD2 identical over 10 bases. CDR1 is SGHNT, CDR2 YYREEE, per germline (reference sequence). J lost 3 bases, V lost 6 bases, and 8 bases had no gene match. The CDR3 spans 15 residues. CDR3 bases: TGTGCCAGCAAGAGGCTTCTAGCGGGGGAAGAGACCCAGTACTTC. Translation gives CASKRLLAGEETQYF.

The V call is TRBV10-3, the J call TRBJ2-5; TRBD2 is a possible D gene (5 bases). The CDR3 consists of 12 residues. Germline CDR1 and CDR2: ENHRY and SYGVKD. The V gene lost 5 bases and the J gene lost 3 bases, with 7 bases spanning the gap. CDR3 sequence (DNA): TGTGCCATCAGTACTAGGAAAGAGACCCAGTACTTC. This gives the protein CAISTRKETQYF.

The CDR3 is CASSYRVGGGYTF. Here the CDR3 DNA reads TGTGCCAGCAGTTATAGGGTCGGGGGTGGCTACACCTTC. The rearrangement uses TRBV28 and TRBJ1-2, with D possibly matching TRBD1 (5 bases). This CDR3 comprises 13 residues. V was trimmed by 4 bases and J by 7 bases, leaving 13 bases between them. Germline V lookup: CDR1 MDHEN, CDR2 SYDVKM.

Comments on this clone: Within the sample, other DNA sequences also encode this same CDR3. This chain uses TRBV6-5 with TRBJ2-7; TRBD1 matches at 7 bases. CDR1 and CDR2 from the germline V gene are MNHEY and SVGAGI. The trim removed 6 bases at V and 0 bases at J, leaving 2 bases unmatched. The CDR3 sequence is 13 residues long. CDR3 region: CASRRDSSYEQYF. CDR3 DNA sequence: TGTGCCAGCAGGAGGGACAGCTCCTACGAGCAGTACTTC.

V gene TRBV27 combines with J gene TRBJ2-3; D remains ambiguous. With 5 bases removed from V and 1 base from J, the gap between germline ends came to 7 bases. CDR3 length equals 13 residues. Germline V lookup: CDR1 MNHEY, CDR2 SMNVEV (reference sequence). The CDR3 protein is CASSGSGTDTQYF. DNA of the CDR3: TGTGCCAGCAGTGGCAGTGGCACAGATACGCAGTATTTT.

The chain recombines TRBV28 with TRBJ1-6; D unresolved. This CDR3 contains 14 residues. Trimming shortened V by 6 bases and J by 10 bases, and 16 bases separated the two germline ends. Germline assignment: CDR1 MDHEN and CDR2 SYDVKM. The CDR3, as DNA: TGTGCCAGCAGCCCCACTAGTTACTCCTCACCCCTCCACTTT. Amino acids: CASSPTSYSSPLHF.

The V and J genes are TRBV7-2 and TRBJ2-7, with 7 bases identical to TRBD2. This CDR3 contains 13 residues. Trimming cost V 6 bases and J 3 bases; bases outside gene matches: 5. Germline-derived CDR1 and CDR2 are SGHTA and FQGNSA. The CDR3 bases are TGTGCCAGCAGGATGGGAGGGAACTACGAGCAGTACTTC. Translation gives CASRMGGNYEQYF. The full variable domain, in which reference TRBV7-2 and TRBJ2-7 provide the parts outside the CDR3, is GAGVSQSPSNKVTEKGKDVELRCDPISGHTALYWYRQSLGQGLEFLIYFQGNSAPDKSGLPSDRFSAERTGGSVSTLTIQRTQQEDSAVYLCASRMGGNYEQYFGPGTRLTVT.

V and J are TRBV2 and TRBJ2-5; TRBD2 agrees at 8 bases. CDR1 and CDR2 from the germline V gene are SNHLY and FYNNEI. The length of the CDR3 is 14 residues. V lost 6 bases to trimming and J lost 5 bases; unmatched junction nucleotides: 8. CDR3 sequence reads: CASRAGLAAETQYF. The CDR3 coding sequence is TGTGCCAGCAGAGCCGGACTAGCAGCGGAGACCCAGTACTTC.

This chain joins TRBV28 and TRBJ1-2; D is ambiguous. This CDR3 spans 11 amino acids. CDR1 and CDR2 from the germline V gene are MDHEN and SYDVKM. Trimming shortened V by 6 bases and J by 1 base, and 3 bases separated the two germline ends. This chain's CDR3 is CASSINYGYTF. DNA of the CDR3: TGTGCCAGCAGCATTAACTATGGCTACACCTTC.

The V gene is TRBV18, the J gene TRBJ1-1; 7 positions agree with TRBD1. CDR3 size: 13 residues. Trimming took 6 bases from V and 6 from J; bases not matched to a gene: 7. Germline CDR1 and CDR2: KGHSH and LQKENI. The CDR3 spells CASSPDRAAEAFF. DNA for the CDR3: TGTGCCAGCTCCCCAGACAGGGCGGCTGAAGCTTTCTTT. Complete variable domain (other parts from reference TRBV18 and TRBJ1-1): NAGVMQNPRHLVRRRGQEARLRCSPMKGHSHVYWYRQLPEEGLKFMVYLQKENIIDESGMPKERFSAEFPKEGPSILRIQQVVRGDSAAYFCASSPDRAAEAFFGQGTRLTVV.